These 31 T cell receptor beta chains share one sample of origin, sequenced in a study of T-cell memory formation after mild COVID-19. MiXCR was run by TCRdb on the 5' RACE reads, yielding one entry per CDR3 protein. The data contain roughly 110,000 distinct CDR3 sequences, approximately 15% of them singletons. Material for sequencing was PBMCs or a T cell subset sorted from them (not recorded which). These receptors came from an adult woman who had mild COVID-19 (a few samples of this study predate the infection). Cell type and time point are not known.

This sequence joins TRBV7-6 and TRBJ2-1; 10 nucleotides match TRBD1. V gave up 1 base and J gave up 3 bases; unmatched junction bases: 3. Per the germline V gene, CDR1 is SGHVS and CDR2 is FNYEAQ. The CDR3 sequence is 16 residues long. The CDR3 spells CASSLGGTGVYNEQFF. The CDR3 DNA follows: TGTGCCAGCAGCTTAGGGGGGACAGGGGTCTACAATGAGCAGTTCTTC.

This rearrangement joins TRBV9 to TRBJ1-2, with D possibly being TRBD1 (5 bases). From germline, CDR1 is SGDLS and CDR2 YYNGEE. Trimming pared 0 bases from V and 8 bases from J, leaving 8 bases between. The CDR3 covers 12 residues. The CDR3 DNA follows: TGTGCCAGCAGCGTAGGGCAGGGAGGCTACACCTTC. Translated, it gives CASSVGQGGYTF. Looking up the rest from reference TRBV9 and TRBJ1-2 gives the full variable domain: DSGVTQTPKHLITATGQRVTLRCSPRSGDLSVYWYQQSLDQGLQFLIQYYNGEERAKGNILERFSAQQFPDLHSELNLSSLELGDSALYFCASSVGQGGYTFGSGTRLTVV.

The CDR3 DNA reads TGCGCCAGCAGCAAAGATATTAACTCCTACAATGAGCAGTTCTTC. As protein: CASSKDINSYNEQFF. The J gene is TRBJ2-1, the V gene TRBV5-1; no firm D call. From germline, CDR1 is SGHRS and CDR2 YFSETQ. The V gene lost 4 bases and the J gene lost 0 bases, with 11 bases spanning the gap. CDR3 length: 15 residues. The full variable domain, rest sourced from reference TRBV5-1 and TRBJ2-1, is KAGVTQTPRYLIKTRGQQVTLSCSPISGHRSVSWYQQTPGQGLQFLFEYFSETQRNKGNFPGRFSGRQFSNSRSEMNVSTLELGDSALYLCASSKDINSYNEQFFGPGTRLTVL.

V is TRBV5-5 and J is TRBJ1-2; a weak D match, TRBD1 (5 bases). This CDR3 region has 14 residues. V was pared by 0 bases and J by 2 bases, with 8 bases between. The germline V gene encodes CDR1 SGHKS and CDR2 YYEKEE (reference sequence). CDR3 sequence (DNA): TGTGCCAGCAGCTTGGACAGGATGAACTATGGCTACACCTTC. Amino acids: CASSLDRMNYGYTF. Complete variable domain (other parts from reference TRBV5-5 and TRBJ1-2): DAGVTQSPTHLIKTRGQQVTLRCSPISGHKSVSWYQQVLGQGPQFIFQYYEKEERGRGNFPDRFSARQFPNYSSELNVNALLLGDSALYLCASSLDRMNYGYTFGSGTRLTVV.

V usage is TRBV5-1 and J usage is TRBJ2-1, with TRBD2 matching 10 bases. This CDR3 is built from 15 residues. The V and J ends lost 0 bases and 8 bases, in that order; junction bases with no gene match: 5. Germline CDR1 reads SGHRS; CDR2 reads YFSETQ. The CDR3 loop is CASSLVLAGDDEQFF. CDR3 sequence (DNA): TGCGCCAGCAGCTTGGTCCTAGCGGGGGACGATGAGCAGTTCTTC.

The chain uses TRBV24-1 and TRBJ2-3; maybe TRBD2 (5 bases). V was shortened by 6 bases and J by 3 bases, with 15 bases between the two germline ends. Germline values: CDR1 KGHDR, CDR2 SFDVKD. This CDR3 comprises 15 residues. CDR3 coding DNA: TGTGCCACCAGTAGATCGGGGTACGGAACAGATACGCAGTATTTT. Its translation: CATSRSGYGTDTQYF.

This clonotype has only a few counts. The chain couples TRBV2 to TRBJ2-5, with a weak D call TRBD1 (5 bases). CDR1 and CDR2 (germline): SNHLY, FYNNEI. There are 15 residues in the CDR3. Trimming pared 4 bases from V and 2 bases from J, leaving 14 bases between. The CDR3 here is CASSAYRQQQETQYF. CDR3 coding DNA: TGTGCCAGCAGTGCCTATCGACAGCAACAAGAGACCCAGTACTTC.

This clonotype showed up many times. This chain links TRBV12-3 or TRBV12-4 with TRBJ2-5; D may be TRBD2 (5 bases). V lost 0 bases, J lost 5 bases, and 10 bases lay in between. The length of the CDR3 is 14 residues. CDR3 sequence reads: CASSLARAAETQYF. The CDR3 DNA follows: TGTGCCAGCAGTTTAGCGCGGGCCGCGGAGACCCAGTACTTC.

The chain employs TRBV20-1 and TRBJ2-3; the D is unclear. Trimming took 6 bases from V and 2 from J, leaving 24 bases between them. CDR1 DFQATT and CDR2 SNEGSKA come from the germline V gene (reference sequence). The CDR3 is 17 residues long. CDR3 region: CSARPLHISRITDTQYF. DNA for the CDR3: TGCAGTGCCCGTCCCCTACATATTAGCAGAATCACAGATACGCAGTATTTT.

This clonotype was counted only a few times. This sequence joins TRBV7-2 and TRBJ2-1; D is unclear. V lost 4 bases, J lost 0 bases, and 13 bases lay in between. CDR1 and CDR2 from the germline V gene are SGHTA and FQGNSA. The CDR3 sequence is 16 residues long. CDR3 in amino acids: CASSSVLESSYNEQFF. CDR3 bases: TGTGCCAGCAGCTCTGTTTTGGAAAGCTCCTACAATGAGCAGTTCTTC.

The V gene is TRBV25-1, the J gene TRBJ2-1; 7 nucleotides align to TRBD1. The CDR3 consists of 16 residues. Germline V gives CDR1 MGHDK, CDR2 SYGVNS. Trimming at V came to 6 bases and at J to 5 bases, leaving 13 bases not matched to a gene. The CDR3 nucleotides are TGTGCCAGCAGGGCCTATGCAGGGGGTGACCACAATGAGCAGTTCTTC. Its protein is CASRAYAGGDHNEQFF.

The chain links TRBV27 to TRBJ2-3; possibly TRBD1 for D (7 bases). This CDR3 has 16 amino acids. The V gene's germline CDR1 is MNHEY and CDR2 SMNVEV (reference sequence). V was trimmed by 1 base and J by 3 bases, leaving 14 bases between them. This CDR3 is CASSLFGGGRTDTQYF. The CDR3 bases are TGTGCCAGCAGTTTATTCGGAGGGGGCCGAACAGATACGCAGTATTTT.

This sequence joins TRBV4-1 and TRBJ1-2; D unclear. V was trimmed by 0 bases and J by 0 bases, leaving 8 bases between them. The CDR3 runs 15 residues. Germline V lookup: CDR1 MGHRA, CDR2 YSYEKL. The CDR3, as DNA: TGCGCCAGCAGCCAAGAATGGGAGACTAACTATGGCTACACCTTC. It translates to CASSQEWETNYGYTF.

This sequence joins TRBV20-1 and TRBJ2-7; tentative D call: TRBD1 (6 bases). Germline-derived CDR1 and CDR2 are DFQATT and SNEGSKA (reference sequence). Trimming stripped 5 bases from V and 2 bases from J, with 13 bases between. This CDR3 contains 13 residues. The CDR3 sequence: CSALTGSAYEQYF. The DNA of the CDR3 is TGCAGTGCTCTCACAGGGTCGGCCTACGAGCAGTACTTC.

This clonotype was detected only a few times. The chain is built from TRBV7-9 and TRBJ2-5; 7 positions match TRBD2. The V segment lost 3 bases and the J segment 1 base; nucleotides outside the gene matches: 8. CDR1 SEHNR and CDR2 FQNEAQ come from the germline V gene (reference sequence). This CDR3 region has 16 residues. CDR3 region: CASSFPVLAVQETQYF. In DNA, the CDR3 is TGTGCCAGCAGCTTCCCCGTCCTAGCGGTCCAAGAGACCCAGTACTTC.

This clonotype was recorded a few times. The CDR3 reads CASSPDALVGHEQFF. DNA for the CDR3: TGTGCCAGCAGTCCAGACGCCTTAGTAGGGCATGAGCAGTTCTTC. The chain carries TRBV7-9 and TRBJ2-1; D uncertain. The CDR3 runs 15 residues. Trimming stripped 6 bases from V and 8 bases from J, with 20 bases between. Germline CDR1 and CDR2: SEHNR and FQNEAQ (reference sequence).

The chain uses TRBV10-3 and TRBJ2-7; D call uncertain. Trimming took off 4 bases at V and 3 bases at J, with 7 bases between the two ends. CDR1 is ENHRY, CDR2 SYGVKD, per germline. The CDR3 has 12 residues. CDR3 sequence reads: CAISVGNYEQYF. CDR3 DNA sequence: TGTGCCATCAGTGTGGGCAACTACGAGCAGTACTTC.

This clonotype appeared a few times. The V gene is TRBV27, the J gene TRBJ2-3, with 11 bases aligning to TRBD1. V lost 9 bases and J lost 2; bases outside the gene matches: 13. CDR1 MNHEY and CDR2 SMNVEV come from the germline V gene (reference sequence). The CDR3 is 17 amino acids. The CDR3 sequence: CASSGTGGSLFTDTQYF. The CDR3 DNA follows: TGTGCCAGTTCGGGGACAGGGGGTTCCCTTTTCACAGATACGCAGTATTTT.

The rearrangement joins TRBV5-1 to TRBJ1-1; TRBD1 aligns across 9 bases. Trimming took 4 bases from V and 3 from J; bases not matched to a gene: 7. This CDR3 has 15 amino acids. Germline CDR1 SGHRS, CDR2 YFSETQ. The CDR3 DNA is TGCGCCAGCAGCGGGGGGGACAGGGAGCACACTGAAGCTTTCTTT. Translation: CASSGGDREHTEAFF.

This clonotype is deemed medium-sized (0.01 to 0.1%). The chain uses TRBV19 and TRBJ2-1; 7 bases match TRBD2. V trimming: 5 bases; J trimming: 8 bases; junction bases outside the gene matches: 9. CDR1 and CDR2 (germline): LNHDA, SQIVND (reference sequence). The CDR3 has 14 residues. CDR3 loop: CASSLRTRSDEQFF. In DNA, the CDR3 is TGTGCCAGTAGTCTTCGGACTAGATCGGATGAGCAGTTCTTC.

J is TRBJ2-7 and V is TRBV20-1, with D uncertain. CDR1 DFQATT and CDR2 SNEGSKA come from the germline V gene (reference sequence). The CDR3 consists of 14 residues. Trimming cost V 1 base and J 0 bases, with 10 bases left between them. CDR3 residues: CSARGMDSSYEQYF. In DNA, the CDR3 is TGCAGTGCTAGAGGAATGGATAGCTCCTACGAGCAGTACTTC.

The chain couples TRBV14 to TRBJ1-4; no firm D call. From germline, CDR1 is SGHDN and CDR2 FVKESK. V lost 2 bases and J lost 4, with 11 bases in between. The CDR3 is 15 amino acids. The CDR3 DNA reads as TGTGCCAGCAGCCAAAAGGACCGAGTTAATGAAAAACTGTTTTTT. This sequence encodes CASSQKDRVNEKLFF.

The table lists this clonotype with a few counts. This sequence joins TRBV6-5 and TRBJ2-7; a possible D gene is TRBD1 (5 bases). V dropped 4 bases and J dropped 7 bases, with 14 bases sitting between them. The CDR3 runs to 13 residues. CDR1 MNHEY and CDR2 SVGAGI come from the germline V gene. The CDR3 coding sequence is TGTGCCAGCAGTTCTGGTCCAGGGATAGAGCAGTACTTC. This sequence encodes CASSSGPGIEQYF.

This clonotype occurred a few times. V usage is TRBV5-1 and J usage is TRBJ1-6; D is uncertain. This CDR3 has 15 amino acids. V was trimmed by 0 bases and J by 7 bases, leaving 11 bases between them. CDR1 and CDR2 (germline): SGHRS, YFSETQ. CDR3 in DNA: TGCGCCAGCAGCTTGGAGGCAGGTCGGAATTCACCCCTCCACTTT. Its protein is CASSLEAGRNSPLHF.

This clonotype has only a few counts. The chain combines TRBV29-1 with TRBJ2-1; D remains unclear. CDR3 length equals 12 residues. Trimming removed 4 bases from V and 5 bases from J, with 9 bases in between. The germline V gene encodes CDR1 SQVTM and CDR2 ANQGSEA. DNA for the CDR3: TGCAGCGTTGCCCCTTCCCACAATGAGCAGTTCTTC. It specifies CSVAPSHNEQFF.

This clonotype was counted a few times. The V gene is TRBV5-1, the J gene TRBJ2-2; possibly TRBD1 or TRBD2 for D (5 bases each). The CDR3 has 15 residues. CDR1 is SGHRS and CDR2 is YFSETQ in the germline V gene. V was shortened by 3 bases and J by 0 bases, with 9 bases between the two germline ends. The CDR3 loop is CASSWRTPNTGELFF. Here the CDR3 DNA reads TGCGCCAGCAGCTGGAGGACACCGAACACCGGGGAGCTGTTTTTT.

The chain combines TRBV15 with TRBJ2-5; 8 nucleotides agree with TRBD1. J was trimmed by 3 bases and V by 3 bases; bases with no gene match: 0. This CDR3 is built from 13 residues. Germline CDR1 LNHNV, CDR2 YYDKDF (reference sequence). CDR3 sequence reads: CATSRTGEETQYF. Here the CDR3 DNA reads TGTGCCACCAGCAGGACAGGGGAAGAGACCCAGTACTTC. The whole variable domain, filled in from reference TRBV15 and TRBJ2-5, reads DAMVIQNPRYQVTQFGKPVTLSCSQTLNHNVMYWYQQKSSQAPKLLFHYYDKDFNNEADTPDNFQSRRPNTSFCFLDIRSPGLGDTAMYLCATSRTGEETQYFGPGTRLLVL.

This clonotype has only a few counts. This chain connects TRBV19 to TRBJ2-2; D tentatively fits TRBD1 or TRBD2 (6 bases each). V was clipped by 8 bases and J by 8 bases, with 12 bases between them. CDR1 and CDR2 (germline): LNHDA, SQIVND (reference sequence). The CDR3 runs 12 residues. The CDR3 spells CASVAGTGELFF. As DNA, the CDR3 is TGTGCCAGTGTTGCGGGGACAGGGGAGCTGTTTTTT.

This clonotype showed up just a few times. V gene TRBV12-3 or TRBV12-4 combines with J gene TRBJ1-5; 7 positions agree with TRBD1. The ends lost 6 bases at V and 7 bases at J; junction bases unmatched: 9. The CDR3 has 14 residues. The CDR3, as DNA: TGTGCCAGCAGCCTACAGGGGTTTTGGCAGCCCCAGCATTTT. This sequence encodes CASSLQGFWQPQHF.

This clonotype was picked up many times. The gene calls are TRBV11-2 and TRBJ2-1, with D possibly TRBD2 on 6 matching bases. V was shortened by 6 bases and J by 7 bases, with 19 bases between the two germline ends. The CDR3 has 15 residues. Per the germline V gene, CDR1 is SGHAT and CDR2 is FQNNGV. The chain's CDR3 is CASSPTTGSVNEQFF. DNA of the CDR3: TGTGCCAGCAGTCCTACGACCGGGAGTGTAAATGAGCAGTTCTTC.

This clonotype has a handful of counts. V usage is TRBV12-3 or TRBV12-4 and J usage is TRBJ2-5; 8 nucleotides match TRBD1. The CDR3 contains 17 residues. V trimming: 3 bases; J trimming: 5 bases; junction bases outside the gene matches: 14. The CDR3 here is CASSFPSQGAGGETQYF. In DNA, the CDR3 is TGTGCCAGCAGTTTCCCCTCTCAGGGGGCAGGGGGGGAGACCCAGTACTTC.